These 16 T cell receptor beta chains came from one sample sequenced in a study of shared clonotypes between healthy human individuals. Profiled with immunoSEQ multiplex PCR; TCRdb holds only in-frame clones, not every one. The sample carries over 1.5 million clones, 98% recorded once. The sequencing input was naive CD4+ T cells sorted from blood. Documented subset: CD45RA+ positively selected. The source of these receptors is a man aged 30-40 years in good health.

This sequence joins TRBV5-6 and TRBJ2-1; 13 positions agree with TRBD2. CDR1 SGHDT and CDR2 YYEEEE come from the germline V gene. The CDR3 consists of 15 residues. J was trimmed by 8 bases and V by 4 bases; bases with no gene match: 6. In DNA form, the CDR3 reads TGTGCCAGCAGCGACGGACTAGCGGGAGTCTATGAGCAGTTCTTC. This gives the protein CASSDGLAGVYEQFF.

This sequence joins TRBV18 and TRBJ2-3; 9 bases are shared with TRBD1. Germline V lookup: CDR1 KGHSH, CDR2 LQKENI. The V gene end was trimmed by 5 bases and the J gene end by 4 bases; junction bases not matched to a gene: 7. This CDR3 spans 15 amino acids. CDR3 sequence (DNA): TGTGCCAGCTCATTCCCGGGGGACAGGGCAGATACGCAGTATTTT. Translation: CASSFPGDRADTQYF.

This chain uses TRBV30 with TRBJ1-1, with 8 bases aligning to TRBD1. The germline CDR1 and CDR2 sequences are GTSNPN and SVGIG (reference sequence). This CDR3 spans 14 amino acids. Trimming cost V 4 bases and J 7 bases; bases outside gene matches: 11. CDR3 sequence: CAWKLTTGTGEAFF. CDR3 sequence (DNA): TGTGCCTGGAAACTAACTACCGGGACAGGTGAAGCTTTCTTT.

The chain has TRBV28 and TRBJ2-7; 10 bases are a match to TRBD2. This CDR3 region has 14 residues. CDR1 and CDR2 (germline): MDHEN, SYDVKM. V dropped 7 bases and J dropped 2; count of bases not matched to a gene: 5. This CDR3 is CASIQTSGPYEQYF. The CDR3 DNA follows: TGTGCCAGCATACAGACTAGCGGGCCCTACGAGCAGTACTTC.

The V gene is TRBV5-4, the J gene TRBJ2-1; maybe TRBD1 (6 bases). CDR3 length: 13 amino acids. Germline V gene sequence: CDR1 SGHNT, CDR2 YYREEE (reference sequence). Trimming removed 1 base at V and 10 bases at J, with 12 bases between. CDR3 in amino acids: CASSLIRGEEQFF. The CDR3 DNA follows: TGTGCCAGCAGCTTGATCAGGGGAGAAGAGCAGTTCTTC.

The CDR3 here is CASRSGTITYEQYF. Here the CDR3 DNA reads TGTGCCAGCAGATCCGGGACAATCACCTACGAGCAGTACTTC. The genes are TRBV28 and TRBJ2-7; tentative D call: TRBD1 (6 bases). Trimming stripped 6 bases from V and 2 bases from J, with 14 bases between. The CDR3 consists of 14 residues. CDR1 is MDHEN and CDR2 is SYDVKM in the germline V gene.

This chain joins TRBV5-5 and TRBJ2-7, with D perhaps TRBD2 (5 bases). The CDR3 length is 16 residues. The germline V gene has CDR1 SGHKS and CDR2 YYEKEE (reference sequence). V was pared by 4 bases and J by 0 bases, with 17 bases between. CDR3 in amino acids: CASSPLSSASSYEQYF. The CDR3 region has the DNA TGTGCCAGCAGCCCTCTGAGTAGCGCCAGCTCCTACGAGCAGTACTTC.

The chain employs TRBV18 and TRBJ1-1; the D is unclear. The CDR3 has 15 residues. Germline V gene lookup returns CDR1 KGHSH and CDR2 LQKENI. V gave up 4 bases and J gave up 0 bases, with 12 bases separating them. In nucleotides, the CDR3 is TGTGCCAGCTCACGGGGAGGGTTGTTGAACACTGAAGCTTTCTTT. Protein sequence: CASSRGGLLNTEAFF.

The table lists this clone with a count of one. The chain has TRBV7-8 and TRBJ1-1; no clear D gene. Germline V gene data show CDR1 as SGHVS and CDR2 as FQNEAQ. V lost 2 bases and J lost 4, with 8 bases in between. CDR3 size: 13 residues. Here the CDR3 DNA reads TGTGCCAGCAGCTTAAAAGCAGGCACTGAAGCTTTCTTT. Protein: CASSLKAGTEAFF.

J is TRBJ1-1 and V is TRBV19, with unresolved D. The length of the CDR3 is 15 residues. In germline, CDR1 is LNHDA, CDR2 SQIVND (reference sequence). With 1 base removed from V and 0 bases from J, the gap between germline ends came to 9 bases. The CDR3 DNA follows: TGTGCCAGTAGTATAGTTGTGACGGTGAACACTGAAGCTTTCTTT. It encodes CASSIVVTVNTEAFF.

Concerning this clone itself: Other nucleotide sequences from this sample produce the same CDR3. V usage is TRBV28 and J usage is TRBJ2-3; TRBD2 aligns across 7 bases. CDR1 and CDR2 from the germline V gene are MDHEN and SYDVKM. The trim removed 6 bases at V and 4 bases at J, leaving 7 bases unmatched. The CDR3 runs to 14 residues. The CDR3 region is CASSSGGSSDTQYF. In DNA, the CDR3 is TGTGCCAGCAGCTCTGGCGGGAGCTCAGATACGCAGTATTTT.

This clone was picked up one time. The CDR3 DNA reads as TGTGCCAGCAGCCCCCGACTAGCGGGCCGCGCTGAGCAGTTCTTC. Translating gives CASSPRLAGRAEQFF. The J gene is TRBJ2-1, the V gene TRBV9, with 10 bases lining up with TRBD2. CDR3 length equals 15 residues. Germline trimming cut 4 bases from V and 9 bases from J; bases unmatched to any gene: 10. Germline V CDR1 and CDR2: SGDLS, YYNGEE.

CDR3 nucleotides: TGTGCCAGCTCACCAAGACAGGGGGCATTCGGCTACACCTTC. This sequence encodes CASSPRQGAFGYTF. The chain couples TRBV18 to TRBJ1-2; 10 nucleotides match TRBD1. This CDR3 has 14 residues. V was pared by 2 bases and J by 8 bases, with 5 bases of the junction left unmatched. From germline, CDR1 is KGHSH and CDR2 LQKENI.

The rearrangement links TRBV2 to TRBJ1-4, with no clear D. Trimming took off 8 bases at V and 2 bases at J, with 9 bases between the two ends. The CDR3 spans 13 residues. The V gene's germline CDR1 is SNHLY and CDR2 FYNNEI. CDR3 sequence (DNA): TGTGCCAGCCTAGGATTCACTAATGAAAAACTGTTTTTT. The encoded protein is CASLGFTNEKLFF.

This chain joins TRBV7-9 and TRBJ1-1; D unclear. V lost 1 base to trimming and J lost 0 bases, with 9 bases between them. Germline CDR1 and CDR2: SEHNR and FQNEAQ (reference sequence). CDR3 length: 15 residues. This CDR3 reads CASSLDGRVNTEAFF. CDR3 coding DNA: TGTGCCAGCAGCTTAGATGGACGGGTGAACACTGAAGCTTTCTTT.

The V gene is TRBV5-1, the J gene TRBJ1-2, with 9 bases identical to TRBD1. V lost 4 bases and J lost 4; bases outside the gene matches: 11. Germline V gene sequence: CDR1 SGHRS, CDR2 YFSETQ. CDR3 length: 16 residues. This CDR3 reads CASSHRPGQGPYGYTF. The CDR3 bases are TGCGCCAGCAGCCATCGACCGGGACAGGGACCCTATGGCTACACCTTC. Full variable domain (outside the CDR3, taken from reference TRBV5-1 and TRBJ1-2): KAGVTQTPRYLIKTRGQQVTLSCSPISGHRSVSWYQQTPGQGLQFLFEYFSETQRNKGNFPGRFSGRQFSNSRSEMNVSTLELGDSALYLCASSHRPGQGPYGYTFGSGTRLTVV.